This T cell receptor (beta chain) is drawn from a study of T cells in Graves' hyperthyroidism and ophthalmopathy. Findings and caveats of the study: Onset of ophthalmopathy came a median approximately 6.5 months after the model predicted it.

With a duration under 2 months, the hyperthyroidism was newly diagnosed in patients aged 18 to 65. Exclusion criteria comprised uncontrolled infection, other autoimmune disease, pregnancy or lactation. The CDR3 runs 15 residues. V lost 1 base to trimming and J lost 1 base, with 8 bases between them. In germline, CDR1 is LGHDT, CDR2 YNNKEL (reference sequence). This clonotype was counted at least ten times. Its antigen is not identified. Amplification of TCR beta CDR3 regions used RNA as the template. An initial round of RT-PCR targeting the TCR CDR3 relied on the HTBI primer set. TCRdb analysed the multiplex PCR reads with MiXCR anew, one entry per CDR3 protein. The data contain about 400,000 distinct CDR3 sequences, about 15% of them seen just once; the ten biggest clones take up around 7%.

Sequencing was done on a sample of blood. The clonotype was recovered from a woman younger than 30 with Graves' hyperthyroidism. The V call is TRBV3-1, the J call TRBJ1-5; no firm D call. CDR3 amino acids: CASSQASGSNQPQHF. DNA of the CDR3: TGTGCCAGCAGCCAAGCGAGCGGAAGCAATCAGCCCCAGCATTTT.